This TCR beta chain was observed in a study of blood T cell repertoires in COVID-19. Sequenced by immunoSEQ multiplex PCR; TCRdb stores in-frame clones only, minus some. The sample carries 200,000 to 250,000 clones, approximately 86% recorded once. The CDR3 runs 14 residues. Trimming cost V 6 bases and J 7 bases; bases outside gene matches: 11. The germline V gene has CDR1 GTSNPN and CDR2 SVGIG (reference sequence). Sequenced material: PBMCs or T cells enriched from blood (not recorded which). The TCR was taken from a woman between 45 and 65 years old with acute COVID-19. The J gene is TRBJ2-4, the V gene TRBV30; 8 bases fit TRBD2. The CDR3 region is CACRVAGTGNIQYF. CDR3 nucleotide sequence: TGTGCCTGTAGGGTAGCGGGAACGGGGAACATTCAGTACTTC.